This T cell receptor (beta chain) derives from a study of brain T cells in children with intractable seizures. The study, taken as a whole, reports: Absence of clones before surgery may stem from lower sequencing depth. Viral specificity was inferred only from CDR3 similarity; HCMV serostatus was unknown.

The sequenced cases were selected for having the highest brain T cell transcript signatures. Pre-surgery treatment included at least one anti-epileptic drug. Method: immunoSEQ multiplex PCR; TCRdb's copy keeps in-frame clones and lacks some. Among about 76,000 clones, more than 85% were seen once, and the ten largest hold 1.5%. Germline lookup yields CDR1 MNHEY and CDR2 SMNVEV (reference sequence). This CDR3 contains 17 residues. The J segment lost 6 bases and the V segment lost 4 bases, leaving 10 bases of the junction unmatched. A note on this clone: Its antigen is not known.

The starting material was peripheral blood, obtained at surgery. The chain recombines TRBV27 with TRBJ1-5, with 12 positions matching TRBD1. This receptor was taken from a boy in the first two years of life with tuberous sclerosis and intractable seizures. CDR3 in amino acids: CASSSLTGQGAVQPQHF. The CDR3 DNA is TGTGCCAGCAGTTCCCTGACGGGACAGGGGGCGGTTCAGCCCCAGCATTTT.